This T cell receptor (beta chain) was identified during a study of blood T cell repertoires in COVID-19. Across the whole study: PBMCs, B-cell-depleted T cells, or T cells were the source of the cDNA or gDNA that made up the material.

In the authors' workflow: By means of reference gene primer amplification, nucleated cell counts were estimated. TCRdb's table, derived via immunoSEQ multiplex PCR, lists solely in-frame clones and lacks some. The V and J calls and clone size are taken from that table; D and trimming were inferred from the DNA. Here the sample spans around 130,000 clones, approximately 80% being singletons. CDR3 size: 15 residues. Germline V CDR1 and CDR2: LGHNT, FRNRAP. V was shortened by 1 base and J by 2 bases, with 11 bases between the two germline ends. This clone showed up many times. The receptor comes from a man older than 75 with acute or convalescent COVID-19. The sequencing sample was made of peripheral blood. The chain joins TRBV12-5 to TRBJ1-2, with a weak D call TRBD1 (5 bases). For the CDR3, the DNA is TGTGCTAGTGGTTTGGGACGACAGAAAAACTATGGCTACACCTTC. Translating gives CASGLGRQKNYGYTF.